This TCR beta chain was retrieved from a study of CD8 T cells in ankylosing spondylitis. General study findings and limits: Several highly homologous variants made up a TCR beta motif, and this motif appeared characteristic of ankylosing spondylitis blood.

Preparation of TCR beta libraries was done by quantitative 5'-RACE with molecular barcodes. MiXCR, run by TCRdb on the 5' RACE reads, gives a single entry per CDR3 protein. The repertoire holds some 71,000 distinct CDR3 sequences, less than 6% seen once, with about 2% in the top ten. Germline loops: CDR1 KGHSH, CDR2 LQKENI. V shed 0 bases and J shed 0 bases, with 10 bases lying between them. This CDR3 is 16 amino acids long. This clonotype was observed many times. Its antigen remains unidentified. The sequencing input was blood, either unsorted or a sorted T cell fraction (not recorded which). The sequence derives from a male donor with ankylosing spondylitis or in good health (not recorded which). The chain employs TRBV18 and TRBJ2-3, with D perhaps being TRBD1 or TRBD2 (5 bases each). The CDR3 bases are TGTGCCAGCTCACCACCACGGGGCCCTAGCACAGATACGCAGTATTTT. The encoded protein is CASSPPRGPSTDTQYF.